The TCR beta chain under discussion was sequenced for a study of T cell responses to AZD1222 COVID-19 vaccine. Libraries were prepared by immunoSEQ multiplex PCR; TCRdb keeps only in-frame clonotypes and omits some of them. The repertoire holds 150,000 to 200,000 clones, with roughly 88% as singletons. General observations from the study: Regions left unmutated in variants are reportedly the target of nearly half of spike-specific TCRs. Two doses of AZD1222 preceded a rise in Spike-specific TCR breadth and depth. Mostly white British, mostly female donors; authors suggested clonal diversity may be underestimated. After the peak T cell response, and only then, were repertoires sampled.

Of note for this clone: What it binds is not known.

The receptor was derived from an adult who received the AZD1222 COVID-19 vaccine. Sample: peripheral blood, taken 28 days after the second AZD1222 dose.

CDR3: CASSRFSAGMRLDEQFF. The CDR3 coding sequence is TGTGCCAGCAGCCGGTTTAGCGCGGGGATGAGACTAGATGAGCAGTTCTTC. The rearrangement uses TRBV5-5 and TRBJ2-1; perhaps TRBD2 as D (6 bases). Germline values: CDR1 SGHKS, CDR2 YYEKEE (reference sequence). V was clipped by 4 bases and J by 8 bases, with 25 bases between them. The CDR3 covers 17 residues.